These 30 T cell receptor beta chains originate from one sample sequenced in a study of regulatory T cells in long-lasting Graves disease. The sample's time point: newly diagnosed GD, antithyroid drugs for less than 3 months. Scientists built the TCR library using RNA that was extracted from PBMCs. Construction of TCR beta libraries relied on iRepertoire HTBI primers and on Arm-PCR targeting CDR3 regions. Each CDR3 protein is one row after TCRdb ran MiXCR on the multiplex PCR reads. Of more than 450,000 distinct CDR3 sequences listed, about 16% are singletons. These data also featured in a second study, about T cells in Graves' hyperthyroidism and ophthalmopathy.

The sequences come from peripheral blood mononuclear cells (PBMCs), collected at new diagnosis, from a patient treated with antithyroid drugs. The receptors were sampled from a man aged 40-50 years with Graves disease.

This clonotype turned up a few times. The chain joins TRBV12-3 or TRBV12-4 to TRBJ2-1, with TRBD2 matching over 11 bases. CDR3 length: 14 residues. Trimming removed 6 bases from V and 8 bases from J; junction bases left unmatched: 6. The chain's CDR3 is CASRSSGGTDEQFF. CDR3 nucleotide sequence: TGTGCCAGCAGATCTAGCGGGGGGACGGATGAGCAGTTCTTC.

Only a few counts were recorded for this clonotype. The chain employs TRBV2 and TRBJ2-2; possibly TRBD1 for D (6 bases). The length of the CDR3 is 16 residues. Looked up from germline, CDR1 is SNHLY and CDR2 is FYNNEI. Trimming removed 5 bases from V and 0 bases from J, with 13 bases in between. Here the CDR3 reads CASSRDRRANTGELFF. CDR3 in DNA: TGTGCCAGCAGTCGAGACAGGCGAGCGAACACCGGGGAGCTGTTTTTT. Drawing the rest from reference TRBV2 and TRBJ2-2, the complete variable domain is EPEVTQTPSHQVTQMGQEVILRCVPISNHLYFYWYRQILGQKVEFLVSFYNNEISEKSEIFDDQFSVERPDGSNFTLKIRSTKLEDSAMYFCASSRDRRANTGELFFGEGSRLTVL.

The rearrangement links TRBV12-3 or TRBV12-4 to TRBJ1-5; 8 nucleotides agree with TRBD1. The CDR3 runs to 14 residues. V trimming: 6 bases; J trimming: 4 bases; junction bases outside the gene matches: 5. Here the CDR3 DNA reads TGTGCCAGCAGGGTTCAGGGGGCGAATCAGCCCCAGCATTTT. It codes for CASRVQGANQPQHF.

The rearrangement joins TRBV3-1 to TRBJ2-7; D is ambiguous. CDR1 LGHDT and CDR2 YNNKEL come from the germline V gene (reference sequence). The CDR3 loop spans 15 amino acids. V was cut by 0 bases and J by 3 bases, with 12 bases left in between. CDR3 loop: CASSQDGPPSYEQYF. For the CDR3, the DNA is TGTGCCAGCAGCCAAGATGGCCCCCCGAGCTACGAGCAGTACTTC.

This clonotype occurred a few times. The chain combines TRBV28 with TRBJ1-5, with D possibly being TRBD1 (6 bases). V shed 7 bases and J shed 7 bases, with 23 bases lying between them. Germline loops: CDR1 MDHEN, CDR2 SYDVKM. The CDR3 sequence is 16 residues long. The CDR3 sequence: CASTLGRGIGGQPQHF. The CDR3 nucleotides are TGTGCCAGCACCCTAGGAAGGGGAATAGGGGGGCAGCCCCAGCATTTT. Looking up the rest from reference TRBV28 and TRBJ1-5 gives the full variable domain: DVKVTQSSRYLVKRTGEKVFLECVQDMDHENMFWYRQDPGLGLRLIYFSYDVKMKEKGDIPEGYSVSREKKERFSLILESASTNQTSMYLCASTLGRGIGGQPQHFGDGTRLSIL.

This clonotype was counted only a few times. The chain couples TRBV28 to TRBJ2-5, with TRBD2 as a possible D gene (6 bases). Germline values: CDR1 MDHEN, CDR2 SYDVKM. The CDR3 extends over 15 amino acids. V dropped 8 bases and J dropped 4 bases, with 20 bases sitting between them. The CDR3 loop reads CASRNGLRVGETQYF. The CDR3 DNA sequence: TGTGCCAGCCGGAACGGACTAAGGGTTGGAGAGACCCAGTACTTC.

This clonotype was seen repeatedly, ten times or more. The chain carries TRBV2 and TRBJ2-7; D not resolved. CDR3 size: 11 residues. Trimming pared 5 bases from V and 3 bases from J, leaving 5 bases between. Germline V gives CDR1 SNHLY, CDR2 FYNNEI. The CDR3 bases are TGTGCCAGCAGTCCCATCTACGAGCAGTACTTC. Its translation is CASSPIYEQYF.

This clonotype was observed at least ten times. The chain employs TRBV11-2 and TRBJ2-7; a possible D gene is TRBD2 (5 bases). This CDR3 region has 12 residues. V lost 7 bases, J lost 4 bases, and 11 bases lay in between. CDR1 is SGHAT and CDR2 is FQNNGV in the germline V gene. CDR3 in DNA: TGTGCCAGCACTTTGGGAGATTACGAGCAGTACTTC. Translating gives CASTLGDYEQYF. The full variable domain, rest sourced from reference TRBV11-2 and TRBJ2-7, is EAGVAQSPRYKIIEKRQSVAFWCNPISGHATLYWYQQILGQGPKLLIQFQNNGVVDDSQLPKDRFSAERLKGVDSTLKIQPAKLEDSAVYLCASTLGDYEQYFGPGTRLTVT.

The table lists this clonotype with a few counts. The CDR3 DNA reads TGTGCCAGCAGTACACAGGGACCCTCCTACGAGCAGTACTTC. Translating gives CASSTQGPSYEQYF. V is TRBV27 and J is TRBJ2-7; D may be TRBD1 (6 bases). Germline V lookup: CDR1 MNHEY, CDR2 SMNVEV (reference sequence). Trimming took off 5 bases at V and 0 bases at J, with 11 bases between the two ends. The CDR3 is made up of 14 amino acids.

This clonotype was observed at least ten times. The chain has TRBV28 and TRBJ2-3; 10 bases are a match to TRBD2. The ends lost 4 bases at V and 1 base at J; junction bases unmatched: 5. The CDR3 sequence is 16 residues long. CDR1 is MDHEN and CDR2 is SYDVKM in the germline V gene. The CDR3 loop reads CASSSLAGEGTDTQYF. CDR3 coding DNA: TGTGCCAGCAGTTCTCTAGCGGGAGAGGGCACAGATACGCAGTATTTT.

In its sample, this clonotype was seen once. This may arise from a read error, as a much more abundant clone is one base away. The chain couples TRBV28 to TRBJ2-3; 7 positions match TRBD2. CDR3 size: 15 residues. The germline V gene encodes CDR1 MDHEN and CDR2 SYDVKM. J lost 4 bases, V lost 6 bases, and 10 bases had no gene match. CDR3 protein: CASSQAGMGADTQYF. CDR3 DNA sequence: TGTGCCAGCAGCCAAGCGGGGATGGGGGCAGATACGCAGTATTTT.

This clonotype has a count of ten or more. The chain links TRBV12-3 or TRBV12-4 to TRBJ2-7; the match to TRBD2 covers 9 bases. The CDR3 is 14 amino acids. J gave up 7 bases and V 5 bases, and 9 bases lay outside the gene matches. The chain's CDR3 is CASSRGTSLGEQYF. CDR3 bases: TGTGCCAGCAGTCGAGGGACTAGCTTGGGGGAGCAGTACTTC.

The V gene is TRBV2, the J gene TRBJ2-2; D remains unclear. CDR1 and CDR2 from the germline V gene are SNHLY and FYNNEI. The V end was cut by 8 bases, the J end by 8 bases, with 15 bases between. This CDR3 is built from 13 residues. CDR3: CASRPPRPGELFF. The CDR3 bases are TGTGCCAGCCGGCCCCCGCGTCCGGGGGAGCTGTTTTTT. The full variable domain, rest sourced from reference TRBV2 and TRBJ2-2, is EPEVTQTPSHQVTQMGQEVILRCVPISNHLYFYWYRQILGQKVEFLVSFYNNEISEKSEIFDDQFSVERPDGSNFTLKIRSTKLEDSAMYFCASRPPRPGELFFGEGSRLTVL.

J is TRBJ2-1 and V is TRBV10-1; D may correspond to TRBD1 or TRBD2 (6 bases each). The germline gives CDR1 WNHNN, CDR2 SYGVQD (reference sequence). This CDR3 is 17 amino acids long. With 0 bases removed from V and 7 bases from J, the gap between germline ends came to 19 bases. The CDR3 sequence: CASSESLGASVQNEQFF. The CDR3 coding sequence is TGCGCCAGCAGTGAGTCTTTGGGGGCTAGCGTGCAGAATGAGCAGTTCTTC.

V gene TRBV5-6 combines with J gene TRBJ2-2; 10 bases match TRBD2. Germline V CDR1 and CDR2: SGHDT, YYEEEE. The CDR3 is 16 amino acids. Trimming removed 1 base from V and 8 bases from J; junction bases left unmatched: 8. The CDR3: CASSLSLAGAGGELFF. The DNA of the CDR3 is TGTGCCAGCAGCTTGTCTCTAGCGGGAGCCGGGGGGGAGCTGTTTTTT.

This clonotype came up many times. An end of the junction differs from the germline gene, which may be a read error. The rearrangement uses TRBV5-1 and TRBJ2-7, with D hard to call. The CDR3 has 12 amino acids. Germline-derived CDR1 and CDR2 are SGHRS and YFSETQ. CDR3 bases: TGTGCCAGCAGTTTGACGAGATACGAGCAGTACTTC. This codes for CASSLTRYEQYF.

To note about this clonotype: The CDR3 ends on some other residue instead of the conserved phenylalanine or tryptophan, so this is likely a read error. This chain connects TRBV7-6 to TRBJ2-5; D may be TRBD2 (6 bases). Germline V gene data show CDR1 as SGHVS and CDR2 as FNYEAQ. The CDR3 extends over 13 amino acids. The V end lost 2 bases, the J end lost 5 bases, and 9 bases lay between the germline ends. CDR3 in DNA: TGTGCCAGCAGCTTACTTGCGGGGGAGACCCAGTACTGC. Translated: CASSLLAGETQYC.

Notes on this clonotype: A much bigger clone sits one base away, suggesting this may be a read error. The chain employs TRBV28 and TRBJ2-1, with 7 positions matching TRBD1. The DNA end lines up better with TRBJ2-5; the J call may be wrong. Looked up from germline, CDR1 is MDHEN and CDR2 is SYDVKM. The CDR3 contains 15 residues. CDR3 residues: CARSSHQNRGRTQYF. CDR3 nucleotide sequence: TGTGCCAGGAGTTCACATCAGAACAGGGGAAGGACCCAGTACTTC.

The chain carries TRBV4-1 and TRBJ1-5; no clear D gene. CDR1 MGHRA and CDR2 YSYEKL come from the germline V gene. Trimming took off 3 bases at V and 5 bases at J, with 8 bases between the two ends. The CDR3 has 13 residues. The CDR3 is CASSQNSYQPQHF. The CDR3 DNA sequence: TGCGCCAGCAGCCAGAACAGTTATCAGCCCCAGCATTTT.

This clonotype was detected ten times or more. The junction differs from germline at one of its ends, possibly a read error. The rearrangement joins TRBV7-2 to TRBJ2-1; 8 bases map to TRBD1. Germline values: CDR1 SGHTA, CDR2 FQGNSA. CDR3 length: 12 residues. The CDR3 bases are TGTGCCAGCAGCTCAGGACAGGGTCTATGGTACTTC. This gives the protein CASSSGQGLWYF.

This chain connects TRBV19 to TRBJ1-5, with D hard to call. This CDR3 is 13 amino acids long. Trimming removed 7 bases from V and 8 bases from J, with 15 bases in between. Germline CDR1 is LNHDA and CDR2 is SQIVND (reference sequence). The DNA for the CDR3 is TGTGCCAGTACCACAGACAAGGGAAAGCCCCAGCATTTT. The encoded protein is CASTTDKGKPQHF.

V gene TRBV7-6 combines with J gene TRBJ2-7, with D perhaps TRBD1 (6 bases). The CDR3 loop spans 15 amino acids. V dropped 5 bases and J dropped 3 bases, with 17 bases sitting between them. Looked up from germline, CDR1 is SGHVS and CDR2 is FNYEAQ. CDR3 nucleotides: TGTGCCAGCAGCCCTCACAGGGTAATAGTCTACGAGCAGTACTTC. As protein: CASSPHRVIVYEQYF.

The V gene is TRBV2, the J gene TRBJ2-7, with 7 bases fitting TRBD2. This CDR3 is 13 amino acids long. The V and J ends lost 11 bases and 3 bases, in that order; junction bases with no gene match: 10. Per the germline V gene, CDR1 is SNHLY and CDR2 is FYNNEI. The CDR3 nucleotides are TGTGCCGGAGCGGGACTCCCCCTCTACGAGCAGTACTTC. Translating gives CAGAGLPLYEQYF.

This clonotype was seen many times. The rearrangement joins TRBV12-3 or TRBV12-4 to TRBJ1-1; 10 bases are shared with TRBD1. After removal of 5 bases from V and 7 bases from J, the junction contained 7 bases not matched to a gene. The CDR3 extends over 14 amino acids. Written as DNA, the CDR3 is TGTGCCAGCAGTAAGACAGGGGGCTCGGGTGAAGCTTTCTTT. Its protein is CASSKTGGSGEAFF.

The chain employs TRBV12-3 or TRBV12-4 and TRBJ2-7, with TRBD1 matching 7 bases. After removal of 0 bases from V and 0 bases from J, the junction contained 5 bases not matched to a gene. The CDR3 contains 16 residues. The CDR3 coding sequence is TGTGCCAGCAGTTTAGCGGACAGGCTGAGCTCCTACGAGCAGTACTTC. It is translated as CASSLADRLSSYEQYF.

V usage is TRBV19 and J usage is TRBJ2-1; TRBD2 matches at 7 bases. V was pared by 4 bases and J by 5 bases, with 8 bases of the junction left unmatched. CDR1 and CDR2 (germline): LNHDA, SQIVND (reference sequence). The CDR3 covers 15 residues. CDR3 coding DNA: TGTGCCAGTAGTACCGGACTAGAGGGACACAATGAGCAGTTCTTC. Protein product: CASSTGLEGHNEQFF.

In its sample, this clonotype was seen many times. The CDR3 DNA reads TGTGCCAGCAGCTTACTCCGGGACTTCAACGAGCAGTACTTC. This codes for CASSLLRDFNEQYF. The V gene is TRBV7-2, the J gene TRBJ2-7, with D possibly being TRBD2 (6 bases). Looked up from germline, CDR1 is SGHTA and CDR2 is FQGNSA. CDR3 length: 14 amino acids. The V gene lost 2 bases and the J gene lost 5 bases, with 13 bases spanning the gap.

This clonotype has a handful of counts. The rearrangement links TRBV20-1 to TRBJ2-6, with TRBD1 matching 7 bases. The junction had 8 bases not matched to a gene; V was cut back by 0 bases and J by 3 bases. Germline V gene data show CDR1 as DFQATT and CDR2 as SNEGSKA (reference sequence). The length of the CDR3 is 17 residues. CDR3 region: CSARDGTAVGGANVLTF. The CDR3 DNA reads TGCAGTGCTAGAGATGGGACAGCAGTCGGTGGGGCCAACGTCCTGACTTTC.

This clonotype came up a few times. This chain links TRBV14 with TRBJ2-1, with 7 nucleotides matching TRBD2. The V and J ends lost 3 bases and 10 bases, in that order; junction bases with no gene match: 9. The germline CDR1 and CDR2 sequences are SGHDN and FVKESK. The CDR3 is 14 amino acids. CDR3 protein: CASSHLGRGFEQFF. CDR3 DNA: TGTGCCAGCAGCCACCTTGGGAGGGGTTTCGAGCAGTTCTTC.

This clonotype was observed many times. The V gene is TRBV3-1, the J gene TRBJ1-3, with D hard to call. This CDR3 contains 15 residues. V was cut by 4 bases and J by 0 bases, with 10 bases left in between. The V gene's germline CDR1 is LGHDT and CDR2 YNNKEL (reference sequence). The CDR3 spells CASSRYWSSGNTIYF. Written as DNA, the CDR3 is TGTGCCAGCAGCCGATACTGGTCCTCTGGAAACACCATATATTTT. The whole variable domain, remainder taken from reference TRBV3-1 and TRBJ1-3, is DTAVSQTPKYLVTQMGNDKSIKCEQNLGHDTMYWYKQDSKKFLKIMFSYNNKELIINETVPNRFSPKSPDKAHLNLHINSLELGDSAVYFCASSRYWSSGNTIYFGEGSWLTVV.